The 26 T cell receptor beta chains below come from one sample, sequenced in a study of cytomegalovirus exposure and HLA in healthy donors. The primer mix had 60 Vbeta and 13 Jbeta primers. TCRdb's table, derived via immunoSEQ multiplex PCR, lists solely in-frame clones and lacks some. The table shows approximately 120,000 clones, with over 60% occurring only once. The specimen was PBMCs. Source of these receptors: a man aged 55 to 69 in good health and CMV-seropositive.

This sequence joins TRBV9 and TRBJ1-6, with D possibly being TRBD1 (6 bases). V dropped 0 bases and J dropped 2 bases, with 9 bases sitting between them. The CDR3 sequence is 16 residues long. Germline V gene lookup returns CDR1 SGDLS and CDR2 YYNGEE. CDR3: CASSVDAGAYNSPLHF. CDR3 coding DNA: TGTGCCAGCAGCGTAGACGCAGGGGCCTATAATTCACCCCTCCACTTT.

The chain is built from TRBV2 and TRBJ2-5, with 14 bases identical to TRBD2. Trimming took 7 bases from V and 7 from J; bases not matched to a gene: 5. Germline V gene lookup returns CDR1 SNHLY and CDR2 FYNNEI. This CDR3 comprises 14 residues. The CDR3 nucleotides read TGTGCCAGCACCCAGGGGACTAGCGGGGGGACCCAGTACTTC. Its translation is CASTQGTSGGTQYF. The full variable domain, rest sourced from reference TRBV2 and TRBJ2-5, is EPEVTQTPSHQVTQMGQEVILRCVPISNHLYFYWYRQILGQKVEFLVSFYNNEISEKSEIFDDQFSVERPDGSNFTLKIRSTKLEDSAMYFCASTQGTSGGTQYFGPGTRLLVL.

This clone appeared a few times. V gene TRBV28 combines with J gene TRBJ1-4; maybe TRBD1 (6 bases). The germline V and J ends were trimmed by 5 bases and 6 bases, with 16 bases remaining between them. The CDR3 has 15 residues. The germline CDR1 and CDR2 sequences are MDHEN and SYDVKM. The CDR3 DNA follows: TGTGCCAGCAGTATAACAGCAGGGGATGATGAAAAACTGTTTTTT. Amino acid sequence: CASSITAGDDEKLFF.

The CDR3 coding sequence is TGTGCCAGTAGTATGTGGGGCGTGAACACTGAAGCTTTCTTT. It codes for CASSMWGVNTEAFF. The rearrangement joins TRBV19 to TRBJ1-1; D may be TRBD1 (5 bases). CDR1 and CDR2 from the germline V gene are LNHDA and SQIVND (reference sequence). The V gene lost 3 bases and the J gene lost 0 bases, with 8 bases spanning the gap. This CDR3 has 14 amino acids.

The chain couples TRBV27 to TRBJ1-4; tentatively, D is TRBD1 (6 bases). V was cut by 3 bases and J by 3 bases, with 8 bases left in between. There are 14 residues in the CDR3. The V gene's germline CDR1 is MNHEY and CDR2 SMNVEV (reference sequence). The CDR3 sequence: CASSFGTPNEKLFF. In nucleotides, the CDR3 is TGTGCCAGCAGTTTCGGGACACCTAATGAAAAACTGTTTTTT.

Remarks on this clone: Other DNA sequences within the sample encode an identical CDR3. The V and J genes are TRBV6-5 and TRBJ1-1, with D possibly TRBD1 on 6 matching bases. The CDR3 consists of 14 residues. Germline V CDR1 and CDR2: MNHEY, SVGAGI. Trimming shortened V by 6 bases and J by 5 bases, and 16 bases separated the two germline ends. This CDR3 reads CASREQGAWTEAFF. Written as DNA, the CDR3 is TGTGCCAGCAGGGAACAGGGAGCTTGGACTGAAGCTTTCTTT.

The sample holds one count of this clone. The rearrangement links TRBV10-1 to TRBJ2-7, with TRBD1 identical over 7 bases. Trimming removed 9 bases from V and 3 bases from J; junction bases left unmatched: 8. From germline, CDR1 is WNHNN and CDR2 SYGVQD (reference sequence). This CDR3 contains 13 residues. The CDR3 is CASSPTGLYEQYF. CDR3 bases: TGCGCCAGTTCCCCGACAGGGCTCTACGAGCAGTACTTC.

This clone was seen only once. The chain uses TRBV6-5 and TRBJ1-6; the D gene is possibly TRBD1 (6 bases). Germline lookup yields CDR1 MNHEY and CDR2 SVGAGI. The CDR3 is made up of 14 amino acids. V lost 5 bases and J lost 9, with 14 bases in between. CDR3 in amino acids: CASSRTVKSSPLHF. For the CDR3, the DNA is TGTGCCAGCAGTCGGACAGTAAAGTCTTCACCCCTCCACTTT.

The chain couples TRBV5-1 to TRBJ1-6; no reliable D call. This CDR3 spans 18 amino acids. With 1 base removed from V and 0 bases from J, the gap between germline ends came to 14 bases. Per the germline V gene, CDR1 is SGHRS and CDR2 is YFSETQ. The CDR3, as DNA: TGCGCCAGCAGCTTGTTTGACCAAGCGAGCTCCTATAATTCACCCCTCCACTTT. Translation: CASSLFDQASSYNSPLHF.

V usage is TRBV5-4 and J usage is TRBJ2-5, with D possibly matching TRBD2 (6 bases). The CDR3 sequence is 14 residues long. Germline V lookup: CDR1 SGHNT, CDR2 YYREEE (reference sequence). The germline V and J ends were trimmed by 4 bases and 4 bases, with 14 bases remaining between them. CDR3 sequence reads: CASSPGGGLETQYF. In DNA, the CDR3 is TGTGCCAGCAGCCCTGGTGGGGGACTAGAGACCCAGTACTTC.

The chain uses TRBV2 and TRBJ2-7; 12 positions match TRBD2. The CDR3 extends over 14 amino acids. The J segment lost 2 bases and the V segment lost 5 bases, leaving 1 base of the junction unmatched. Germline V CDR1 and CDR2: SNHLY, FYNNEI. This chain's CDR3 is CASSWTSGAYEQYF. The CDR3 DNA is TGTGCCAGCAGTTGGACTAGCGGGGCCTACGAGCAGTACTTC.

V gene TRBV19 combines with J gene TRBJ1-5, with 7 bases aligning to TRBD1. Germline loops: CDR1 LNHDA, CDR2 SQIVND (reference sequence). The CDR3 has 16 residues. The trim removed 6 bases at V and 6 bases at J, leaving 14 bases unmatched. The CDR3 is CASSLNYDRDGQPQHF. For the CDR3, the DNA is TGTGCCAGTAGCCTTAATTACGACAGGGACGGTCAGCCCCAGCATTTT.

The V gene is TRBV19, the J gene TRBJ2-2, with a possible D match to TRBD2 (6 bases). Germline CDR1 is LNHDA and CDR2 is SQIVND (reference sequence). CDR3 length equals 12 residues. V was trimmed by 6 bases and J by 7 bases, leaving 9 bases between them. The CDR3: CASRMGGGELFF. The CDR3 DNA reads TGTGCCAGTAGAATGGGGGGCGGGGAGCTGTTTTTT.

As DNA, the CDR3 is TGTGCCAGCAGCTCCGCCGGGTATAAGGGCAATCAGCCCCAGCATTTT. Encoded protein: CASSSAGYKGNQPQHF. This chain connects TRBV4-2 to TRBJ1-5; D gene ambiguous. Germline values: CDR1 LGHNA, CDR2 YNFKEQ. The CDR3 totals 16 residues. The V end was cut by 5 bases, the J end by 2 bases, with 16 bases between.

The chain employs TRBV2 and TRBJ2-7; 15 bases are a match to TRBD2. Germline V lookup: CDR1 SNHLY, CDR2 FYNNEI. V shed 6 bases, J shed 1 base, and the junction held 4 bases outside the gene matches. The CDR3 runs 16 residues. The CDR3 DNA follows: TGTGCCAGCAGACCGGGACTAGCGGGGGGTTCCTACGAGCAGTACTTC. Translation gives CASRPGLAGGSYEQYF.

This clone was seen only a few times. The gene calls are TRBV5-1 and TRBJ1-1; the D gene is possibly TRBD1 (5 bases). The CDR3 is 16 amino acids. Germline lookup yields CDR1 SGHRS and CDR2 YFSETQ. V lost 0 bases, J lost 6 bases, and 18 bases lay in between. The CDR3 DNA sequence: TGCGCCAGCAGCTTGGCCGGGGGGTTGGTTGCGGCTGAAGCTTTCTTT. This translates into CASSLAGGLVAAEAFF.

This clone was picked up one time. The chain carries TRBV18 and TRBJ1-2; TRBD1 matches 10 bases. The CDR3 spans 14 residues. With V trimmed by 3 bases and J by 2 bases, 0 bases remained unmatched. CDR1 and CDR2 from the germline V gene are KGHSH and LQKENI. CDR3 in DNA: TGTGCCAGCTCACCGGGACAGGGGAACTATGGCTACACCTTC. Amino acid sequence: CASSPGQGNYGYTF.

Concerning this clone itself: At one of its ends the junction is not consistent with the germline gene, which may arise from a read error. This sequence joins TRBV5-1 and TRBJ2-5; weak D call: TRBD1 (6 bases). CDR3 length: 14 amino acids. The germline V gene has CDR1 SGHRS and CDR2 YFSETQ. CDR3 sequence reads: CASSLAGERETQHF. The CDR3 region has the DNA TGCGCCAGCAGCTTGGCAGGGGAGAGAGAGACCCAGCACTTC.

The V gene is TRBV6-6, the J gene TRBJ2-2; a possible D gene is TRBD2 (6 bases). Trimming cost V 1 base and J 7 bases, with 10 bases left between them. CDR3 length: 14 residues. CDR1 and CDR2 from the germline V gene are MNHNY and SVGAGI (reference sequence). This CDR3 is CASSYWGVGGELFF. CDR3 DNA sequence: TGTGCCAGCAGTTACTGGGGGGTTGGCGGGGAGCTGTTTTTT.

This chain joins TRBV5-1 and TRBJ2-7, with 7 bases lining up with TRBD1. Germline lookup yields CDR1 SGHRS and CDR2 YFSETQ. After removal of 4 bases from V and 0 bases from J, the junction contained 10 bases not matched to a gene. The CDR3 sequence is 16 residues long. The CDR3 DNA is TGCGCCAGCAGCGGCAAGGACAGGTCGAGCTCCTACGAGCAGTACTTC. Amino acid sequence: CASSGKDRSSSYEQYF.

The V gene is TRBV5-4, the J gene TRBJ1-4; 9 nucleotides agree with TRBD1. The germline CDR1 and CDR2 sequences are SGHNT and YYREEE (reference sequence). The CDR3 loop spans 16 amino acids. Germline trimming cut 0 bases from V and 2 bases from J; bases unmatched to any gene: 2. The CDR3 nucleotides are TGTGCCAGCAGCTTGGCCGGGACAGGGACTAATGAAAAACTGTTTTTT. Protein product: CASSLAGTGTNEKLFF.

The rearrangement links TRBV9 to TRBJ2-5, with TRBD1 identical over 9 bases. Germline loops: CDR1 SGDLS, CDR2 YYNGEE. The CDR3 spans 15 residues. Trimming removed 0 bases from V and 4 bases from J; junction bases left unmatched: 4. The CDR3 DNA is TGTGCCAGCAGCGTAGAGACAGGGGGTGGAGAGACCCAGTACTTC. Translation: CASSVETGGGETQYF.

The CDR3 sequence is CASSLEAGQMLEQFF. The CDR3 nucleotides read TGCGCCAGCAGCTTGGAGGCGGGACAGATGTTAGAGCAGTTCTTC. The chain employs TRBV5-1 and TRBJ2-1; the D gene is possibly TRBD1 (7 bases). Germline-derived CDR1 and CDR2 are SGHRS and YFSETQ. The CDR3 is made up of 15 amino acids. V shed 0 bases and J shed 10 bases, with 17 bases lying between them. Using reference TRBV5-1 and TRBJ2-1 for the parts outside the CDR3, the full variable domain is KAGVTQTPRYLIKTRGQQVTLSCSPISGHRSVSWYQQTPGQGLQFLFEYFSETQRNKGNFPGRFSGRQFSNSRSEMNVSTLELGDSALYLCASSLEAGQMLEQFFGPGTRLTVL.

The gene calls are TRBV15 and TRBJ1-4; D is unclear. The V end was cut by 0 bases, the J end by 7 bases, with 12 bases between. Germline-derived CDR1 and CDR2 are LNHNV and YYDKDF (reference sequence). This CDR3 contains 15 residues. The CDR3 region is CATSRDAGEGEKLFF. CDR3 sequence (DNA): TGTGCCACCAGCAGAGACGCAGGAGAGGGTGAAAAACTGTTTTTT.

The chain carries TRBV5-1 and TRBJ2-1, with TRBD1 matching over 7 bases. The V and J ends lost 0 bases and 5 bases, in that order; junction bases with no gene match: 5. This CDR3 comprises 15 residues. Per the germline V gene, CDR1 is SGHRS and CDR2 is YFSETQ. The CDR3 DNA sequence: TGCGCCAGCAGCTTGGGACAGGGTGGGCACAATGAGCAGTTCTTC. It codes for CASSLGQGGHNEQFF.

This clone was seen a handful of times. CDR3 amino acids: CASSPSGNTIYF. CDR3 DNA: TGTGCCAGCAGCCCATCTGGAAACACCATATATTTT. The chain links TRBV9 to TRBJ1-3; D unclear. Germline loops: CDR1 SGDLS, CDR2 YYNGEE. Deletions cut 4 bases from V and 1 base from J, with 3 bases between. The CDR3 covers 12 residues.